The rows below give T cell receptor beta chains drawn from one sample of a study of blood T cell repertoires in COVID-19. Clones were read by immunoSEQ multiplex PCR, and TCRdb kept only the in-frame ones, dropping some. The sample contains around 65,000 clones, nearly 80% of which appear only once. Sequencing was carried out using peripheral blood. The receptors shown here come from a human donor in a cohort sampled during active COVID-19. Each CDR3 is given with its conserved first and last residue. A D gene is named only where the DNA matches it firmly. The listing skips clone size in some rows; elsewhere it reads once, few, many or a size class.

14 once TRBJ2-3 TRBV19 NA CASDYGQLTDTQYF TGTGCCAGTGACTACGGGCAGCTCACAGATACGCAGTATTTT
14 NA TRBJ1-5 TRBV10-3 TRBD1 CATGQGSSNQPQHF TGTGCCACGGGACAGGGCAGTAGCAATCAGCCCCAGCATTTT
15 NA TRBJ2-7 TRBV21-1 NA CASSKEGVVSYEQYF TGTGCCAGCAGCAAAGAGGGGGTAGTAAGCTACGAGCAGTACTTC
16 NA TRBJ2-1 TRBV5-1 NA CASSSGPGEAYNEQFF TGCGCCAGCAGCTCGGGTCCGGGGGAGGCCTACAATGAGCAGTTCTTC
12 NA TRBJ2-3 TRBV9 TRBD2 CASSEHGTSQYF TGTGCCAGCAGCGAGCATGGGACTAGTCAGTATTTT
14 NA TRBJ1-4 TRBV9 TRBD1 CASRAGGPDEKLFF TGTGCCAGCAGAGCAGGGGGCCCGGATGAAAAACTGTTTTTT
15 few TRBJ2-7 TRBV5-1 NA CASSLSLQGYNEQYF TGCGCCAGCAGCTTGAGCTTGCAGGGTTACAACGAGCAGTACTTC
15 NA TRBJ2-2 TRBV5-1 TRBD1 CASSSGTGDTGELFF TGCGCCAGCAGTTCCGGGACAGGGGACACCGGGGAGCTGTTTTTT
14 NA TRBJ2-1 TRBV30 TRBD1 CAWSSTGGRNEQFF TGTGCCTGGAGTTCGACAGGGGGCAGGAATGAGCAGTTCTTC
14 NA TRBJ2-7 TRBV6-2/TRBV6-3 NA CASSADLEAHEQYF TGTGCCAGCAGTGCTGACCTAGAGGCCCACGAGCAGTACTTC
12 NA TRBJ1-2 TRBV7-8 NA CASSLGGDGYTF TGTGCCAGCAGCTTAGGGGGGGATGGCTACACCTTC
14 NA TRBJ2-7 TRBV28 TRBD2 CASSLPSGNYEQYF TGTGCCAGCAGTTTACCTAGCGGGAACTACGAGCAGTACTTC
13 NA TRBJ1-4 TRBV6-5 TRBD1 CASSRQGAEKLFF TGTGCCAGCAGTCGACAGGGAGCCGAAAAACTGTTTTTT
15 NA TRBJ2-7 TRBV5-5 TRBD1 CASSRTGTGIGEQYF TGTGCCAGCAGCAGGACCGGGACAGGGATCGGCGAGCAGTACTTC
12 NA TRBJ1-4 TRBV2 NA CASRATEEKLFF TGTGCCAGCAGGGCGACAGAAGAAAAACTGTTTTTT
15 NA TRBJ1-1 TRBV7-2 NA CASTQERRAHTEAFF TGTGCCAGCACCCAGGAACGCAGGGCACACACTGAAGCTTTCTTT
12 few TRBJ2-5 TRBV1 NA CSHGGRGETQYF TGCTCCCATGGCGGGAGAGGAGAGACCCAGTACTTC
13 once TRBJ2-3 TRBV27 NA CASSLLNTDTQYF TGTGCCAGCAGTTTACTAAACACAGATACGCAGTATTTT
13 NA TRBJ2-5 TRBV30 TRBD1 CALNRGRGETQYF TGTGCCTTAAACAGGGGGCGGGGAGAGACCCAGTACTTC
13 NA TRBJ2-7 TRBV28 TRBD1 CASKGGYSYEQYF TGTGCCAGCAAAGGGGGCTACTCCTACGAGCAGTACTTC
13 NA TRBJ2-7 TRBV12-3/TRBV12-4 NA CASSLMVSYEQYF TGTGCCAGCAGTTTAATGGTCAGCTACGAGCAGTACTTC
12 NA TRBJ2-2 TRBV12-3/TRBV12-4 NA CASSPGTGELFF TGTGCCAGCAGCCCAGGCACCGGGGAGCTGTTTTTT
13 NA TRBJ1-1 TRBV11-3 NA CASSLEGATEAFF TGTGCCAGCAGCTTAGAAGGGGCCACTGAAGCTTTCTTT
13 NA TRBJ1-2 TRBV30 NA CAWSPADSYGYTF TGTGCCTGGAGCCCCGCGGACAGCTATGGCTACACCTTC
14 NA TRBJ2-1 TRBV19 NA CASKSGPSGDEQFF TGTGCCAGTAAATCCGGGCCTTCGGGGGATGAGCAGTTCTTC
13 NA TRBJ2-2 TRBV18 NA CASSPQGLEELFF TGTGCCAGCTCACCACAGGGACTGGAGGAGCTGTTTTTT
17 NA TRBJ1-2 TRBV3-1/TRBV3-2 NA CASSQDGGFGGIYGYTF TGTGCCAGCAGCCAAGACGGCGGCTTCGGCGGAATCTATGGCTACACCTTC
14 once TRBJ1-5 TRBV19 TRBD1 CASSPRQGPQPQHF TGTGCCAGTAGTCCAAGACAGGGGCCACAGCCCCAGCATTTT
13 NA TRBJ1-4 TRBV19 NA CASTYRVREKLFF TGTGCCAGTACCTACAGGGTACGGGAAAAACTGTTTTTT
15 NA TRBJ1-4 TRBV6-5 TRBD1 CASSYSGQGNEKLFF TGTGCCAGCAGTTACTCGGGACAGGGGAACGAAAAACTGTTTTTT
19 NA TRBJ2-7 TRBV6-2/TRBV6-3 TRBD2 CASSYSVAGPRWDSYEQYF TGTGCCAGCAGTTATAGCGTAGCGGGGCCGAGGTGGGATTCCTACGAGCAGTACTTC
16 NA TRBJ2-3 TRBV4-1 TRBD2 CASSLRTSGNTDTQYF TGCGCCAGCAGCCTACGGACTAGCGGTAACACAGATACGCAGTATTTT
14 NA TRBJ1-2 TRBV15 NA CATSRAGSVHGYTF TGTGCCACCAGCAGAGCTGGTAGCGTCCATGGCTACACCTTC
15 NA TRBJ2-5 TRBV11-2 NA CASSLDLGVEETQYF TGTGCCAGCAGCTTAGATCTAGGGGTCGAAGAGACCCAGTACTTC
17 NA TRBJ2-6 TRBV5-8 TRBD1 CASSVNRGAAGANVLTF TGTGCCAGCAGCGTGAACAGGGGGGCGGCTGGGGCCAACGTCCTGACTTTC
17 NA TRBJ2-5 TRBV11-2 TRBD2 CASSLGGLAGVRETQYF TGTGCCAGCAGCTTAGGTGGTCTAGCGGGAGTGCGAGAGACCCAGTACTTC
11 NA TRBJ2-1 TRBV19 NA CASGYPPGQFF TGTGCCAGTGGGTACCCCCCGGGGCAGTTCTTC
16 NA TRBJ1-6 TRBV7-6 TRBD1 CASSKDRGSYNSPLHF TGTGCCAGCAGCAAGGACAGGGGATCCTATAATTCACCCCTCCACTTT
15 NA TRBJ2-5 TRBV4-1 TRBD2 CASSQPGLAEETQYF TGCGCCAGCAGCCAGCCGGGACTAGCCGAAGAGACCCAGTACTTC
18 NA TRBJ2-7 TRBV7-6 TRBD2 CASSLKVRLAGETDEQYF TGTGCCAGCAGCTTAAAAGTTAGACTAGCGGGAGAAACTGACGAGCAGTACTTC
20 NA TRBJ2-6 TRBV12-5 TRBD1 CASGFLEKGAMYPGANVLTF TGTGCTAGTGGTTTCCTTGAGAAGGGGGCTATGTATCCTGGGGCCAACGTCCTGACTTTC
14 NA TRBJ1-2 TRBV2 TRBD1 CASSKDRGQPGYTF TGTGCCAGCAGCAAGGACAGGGGGCAGCCTGGCTACACCTTC
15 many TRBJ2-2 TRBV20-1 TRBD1 CSASKQGANTGELFF TGCAGTGCTAGTAAGCAGGGGGCGAACACCGGGGAGCTGTTTTTT
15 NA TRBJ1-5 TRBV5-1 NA CASSFSSGGDQPQHF TGCGCCAGCAGCTTTTCGTCTGGGGGGGATCAGCCCCAGCATTTT
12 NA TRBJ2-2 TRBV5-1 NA CASSLDTRGLFF TGCGCCAGCAGCCTTGACACCCGAGGGTTGTTTTTT
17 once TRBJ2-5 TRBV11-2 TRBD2 CASSSGLAGGGGETQYF TGTGCCAGCAGCTCCGGACTAGCGGGAGGCGGCGGAGAGACCCAGTACTTC
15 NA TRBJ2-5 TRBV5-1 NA CASSLGRGWEETQYF TGCGCCAGCAGCTTAGGCAGGGGTTGGGAAGAGACCCAGTACTTC